This T cell receptor (beta chain) was profiled in a study of metastatic and nonmetastatic thyroid tumors. The wider study: Malignant thyroid and benign thyroid patients provided blood and tumor or nodule tissue whose repertoires were compared.

Regarding the study as a whole: Significantly higher TCR beta diversity was reportedly seen in malignant thyroid tumors than benign nodules, in blood and tumor.

There are 16 residues in the CDR3. The ends were cut back, 2 bases at V and 2 bases at J, with 14 bases in the middle. Germline CDR1 MNHEY, CDR2 SVGAGI. Original processing methods: To classify distant metastasis in papillary thyroid cancer, a model was built from CDR3 differences across clinicopathological groups. TCRdb re-called clones from the PCR reads using MiXCR. These V and J calls rely on TCRdb rather than the paper's analysis. The sample lists about 19,000 clones; approximately 17% were seen once. By proportion, this clone is medium-sized (0.01 to 0.1%). The antigen remains undetermined. Not a single patient had been given any form of treatment at any point before undergoing thyroid surgery.

The sequenced material came from blood. The source is a male donor with papillary thyroid cancer or a benign thyroid nodule (not recorded which). Some clones in this sample may be carry-over from other donors' samples. J is TRBJ2-3 and V is TRBV6-5, with D unclear. As DNA, the CDR3 is TGTGCCAGCAGTTACGTTGCAGGCCCATTCACAGATACGCAGTATTTT. Translated, it gives CASSYVAGPFTDTQYF.